These 8 T cell receptor beta chains were sequenced from one sample in a study of metastatic and nonmetastatic thyroid tumors (dated by TCRdb to about 2020). The library was generated by PCR. The run used an Illumina HiSeq 4000. TCRdb reran the public reads through fastp at Q25 and MiXCR, keeping productive beta chains. For this sample the table gives under 15,000 clones, of which 26% were detected only once. 15% to 20% of the sample is taken by the ten largest. Before undergoing thyroid surgery, none of the patients had been given any kind of treatment. Source material: tumor tissue. These receptors all stem from a female donor with papillary thyroid cancer or a benign thyroid nodule (not recorded which). Some clones in this sample may be carry-over from other donors' samples.

This clone was counted many times. In DNA, the CDR3 is TGTGCCAGCAGCCCGGACCGCTCCTATAATTCACCCCTCCACTTT. It specifies CASSPDRSYNSPLHF. The chain recombines TRBV27 with TRBJ1-6; the D is unclear. Trimming shortened V by 6 bases and J by 0 bases, and 9 bases separated the two germline ends. There are 15 residues in the CDR3. Germline V gene sequence: CDR1 MNHEY, CDR2 SMNVEV (reference sequence).

The table lists this clone with a few counts. V gene TRBV19 combines with J gene TRBJ2-7, with D hard to call. Germline V gene lookup returns CDR1 LNHDA and CDR2 SQIVND (reference sequence). CDR3 length: 15 residues. With 2 bases removed from V and 7 bases from J, the gap between germline ends came to 18 bases. In nucleotides, the CDR3 is TGTGCCAGTAGTATAATCCCCTACCCGATGGGTGAGCAGTACTTC. It translates to CASSIIPYPMGEQYF.

This clone was recorded many times. V and J are TRBV5-4 and TRBJ1-2; D possibly corresponds to TRBD1 (6 bases). Germline lookup yields CDR1 SGHNT and CDR2 YYREEE (reference sequence). V shed 6 bases and J shed 4 bases, with 16 bases lying between them. CDR3 length equals 14 residues. CDR3 region: CASTLPGASYGYTF. CDR3 sequence (DNA): TGTGCCAGCACACTACCAGGGGCTAGCTATGGCTACACCTTC. The full variable domain, with the rest looked up from reference TRBV5-4 and TRBJ1-2, is ETGVTQSPTHLIKTRGQQVTLRCSSQSGHNTVSWYQQALGQGPQFIFQYYREEENGRGNFPPRFSGLQFPNYSSELNVNALELDDSALYLCASTLPGASYGYTFGSGTRLTVV.

By share, this clone counts as medium-sized. V is TRBV4-1 and J is TRBJ1-6; TRBD1 might be the D (5 bases). With 1 base removed from V and 6 bases from J, the gap between germline ends came to 16 bases. This CDR3 has 17 amino acids. The germline CDR1 and CDR2 sequences are MGHRA and YSYEKL. The CDR3 region is CASSQVGASRSNSPLHF. The DNA for the CDR3 is TGCGCCAGCAGCCAAGTAGGGGCATCTCGGAGTAATTCACCCCTCCACTTT.

By share of the sample, this clone is large (0.1 to 1%). CDR3 in amino acids: CASSRTGAGYGYTF. CDR3 nucleotides: TGTGCCAGCAGCCGGACAGGGGCCGGCTATGGCTACACCTTC. This rearrangement joins TRBV6-1 to TRBJ1-2; 9 bases line up with TRBD1. The germline V gene encodes CDR1 MNHNS and CDR2 SASEGT. With 6 bases clipped from V and 4 bases from J, the junction kept 6 bases outside the gene matches. This CDR3 has 14 amino acids.

This clone was detected many times. A read error is possible here, since a much larger clone lies one base away. The same CDR3 also results from other DNA sequences found in this sample. J is TRBJ2-2 and V is TRBV9; TRBD1 matches 7 bases. The CDR3 extends over 16 amino acids. Germline-derived CDR1 and CDR2 are SGDLS and YYNGEE. The CDR3 is CAGSLYGTANTGELFF. In DNA, the CDR3 is TGTGCCGGCAGCCTCTATGGGACAGCGAACACCGGGGAGCTGTTTTTT.

The chain combines TRBV20-1 with TRBJ2-1; 10 bases agree with TRBD2. V was clipped by 0 bases and J by 3 bases; unmatched bases: 8. Germline loops: CDR1 DFQATT, CDR2 SNEGSKA (reference sequence). The CDR3 is made up of 17 amino acids. CDR3 nucleotide sequence: TGCAGTGCTAGAGACGAGGCTAGCGGGGGAAACTACAATGAGCAGTTCTTC. It translates to CSARDEASGGNYNEQFF.

The sample holds a few counts of this clone. This rearrangement joins TRBV6-1 to TRBJ2-7; D is ambiguous. Trimming pared 6 bases from V and 3 bases from J, leaving 21 bases between. CDR1 and CDR2 (germline): MNHNS, SASEGT. There are 16 residues in the CDR3. The DNA for the CDR3 is TGTGCCAGCAGCATTGACTTGAACCACGTCGGCTACGAGCAGTACTTC. This translates into CASSIDLNHVGYEQYF.